The clone carrying this T cell receptor (beta chain) was observed a handful of times. A much larger clone sits a single nucleotide away, making a read error possible. The CDR3 sequence is 11 residues long. Germline V lookup: CDR1 MGHDK, CDR2 SYGVNS. TCRdb re-called the 5' RACE reads through MiXCR, storing one row per CDR3 protein. The table has 200,000 to 300,000 distinct CDR3 sequences, 10% to 13% seen once. This specimen comes from a study of CD8 T cells in ankylosing spondylitis. Sequencing was carried out using blood, either unsorted or a sorted T cell fraction (not recorded which). J is TRBJ2-1 and V is TRBV25-1; 9 bases match TRBD2. This clonotype was obtained from a male donor with ankylosing spondylitis or in good health (not recorded which). The CDR3 DNA reads TGTACCAGCGGGGGGAATAATGAGCAGTTCTTC. This translates into CTSGGNNEQFF.